Shown below are 7 T cell receptor beta chains from a single sample sequenced in a study of radiation and T cells in renal cell carcinoma. Time point of the sample: baseline pretreatment blood. Treatment specified: 15 Gy SBRT to primary tumor, nephrectomy 4 weeks later. The table came from immunoSEQ multiplex PCR; TCRdb's copy has only in-frame clones and leaves some out. This sample has 130,000 to 150,000 clones, with 88% found just once. The input for sequencing was blood, taken from a patient whose treatment included radiotherapy and nephrectomy. These receptors were obtained from a woman aged 70-85 years with renal cell carcinoma.

This chain joins TRBV9 and TRBJ2-3; D unclear. CDR1 SGDLS and CDR2 YYNGEE come from the germline V gene. This CDR3 region has 12 residues. The V end was cut by 4 bases, the J end by 6 bases, with 9 bases between. CDR3 loop: CASSHLGDTQYF. The CDR3 region has the DNA TGTGCCAGCAGCCACCTAGGGGATACGCAGTATTTT. Supplemented by reference TRBV9 and TRBJ2-3, the full variable domain reads DSGVTQTPKHLITATGQRVTLRCSPRSGDLSVYWYQQSLDQGLQFLIQYYNGEERAKGNILERFSAQQFPDLHSELNLSSLELGDSALYFCASSHLGDTQYFGPGTRLTVL.

V is TRBV4-2 and J is TRBJ2-3; D ambiguous. Trimming removed 0 bases from V and 4 bases from J, with 11 bases in between. This CDR3 has 15 amino acids. Germline assignment: CDR1 LGHNA and CDR2 YNFKEQ. In nucleotides, the CDR3 is TGTGCCAGCAGCCAAGACGGCCCTGTGCCAGATACGCAGTATTTT. Translated, it gives CASSQDGPVPDTQYF.

This chain connects TRBV29-1 to TRBJ1-2; 12 bases line up with TRBD1. Germline V gives CDR1 SQVTM, CDR2 ANQGSEA. The CDR3 totals 14 residues. Trimming took 4 bases from V and 7 from J; bases not matched to a gene: 7. In nucleotides, the CDR3 is TGCAGCGTTGTTCGGGGACAGGGGGCGGGTGGCTACACCTTC. Translating it yields CSVVRGQGAGGYTF.

This clone was seen once. The chain is built from TRBV7-8 and TRBJ2-7; TRBD1 might be the D (6 bases). V was pared by 1 base and J by 2 bases, with 12 bases between. The CDR3 consists of 15 residues. Per germline, CDR1 SGHVS and CDR2 FQNEAQ. CDR3 DNA: TGTGCCAGCAGCTTAGGCTTAGGACAGCCCTACGAGCAGTACTTC. Translating gives CASSLGLGQPYEQYF.

The rearrangement links TRBV15 to TRBJ2-5; D unresolved. The germline gives CDR1 LNHNV, CDR2 YYDKDF (reference sequence). Trimming cost V 0 bases and J 5 bases, with 10 bases left between them. The CDR3 contains 14 residues. The CDR3 sequence: CATSRDVSSETQYF. CDR3 nucleotides: TGTGCCACCAGCAGAGATGTCAGTTCCGAGACCCAGTACTTC.

This sequence joins TRBV29-1 and TRBJ2-6, with D uncertain. Between the trimmed V and J ends, which lost 3 bases and 9 bases, there was a span of 9 bases. Germline V lookup: CDR1 SQVTM, CDR2 ANQGSEA. The CDR3 is made up of 12 amino acids. The CDR3 sequence: CSVEERVNVLTF. Here the CDR3 DNA reads TGCAGCGTTGAGGAAAGGGTCAACGTCCTGACTTTC.

This chain links TRBV28 with TRBJ2-5; the D is unclear. CDR1 is MDHEN, CDR2 SYDVKM, per germline. The CDR3 length is 12 residues. V gave up 5 bases and J gave up 3 bases, with 7 bases separating them. The CDR3 here is CASSPPEETQYF. Written as DNA, the CDR3 is TGTGCCAGCAGTCCGCCGGAAGAGACCCAGTACTTC.